These 22 T cell receptor beta chains were all obtained from the same sample, sequenced in a study of cytomegalovirus exposure and HLA in healthy donors. It was with 60 Vbeta and 13 Jbeta primers that the PCR ran. Clones were sequenced by immunoSEQ multiplex PCR, and TCRdb holds only the in-frame ones, with some missing. Of 150,000 or so clones listed, approximately 80% were seen once; the top ten hold over 2%. The sequenced sample consisted of PBMCs. The receptor source for this set is a man aged 50 to 59 in good health and CMV-seronegative.

The chain joins TRBV19 to TRBJ2-7; 9 nucleotides line up with TRBD1. The CDR3 loop spans 16 amino acids. Unmatched junction bases numbered 10, after V lost 4 bases and J lost 3 bases. CDR1 LNHDA and CDR2 SQIVND come from the germline V gene (reference sequence). CDR3 residues: CASSKFRTGDLYEQYF. The CDR3 DNA reads TGTGCCAGTAGTAAATTTAGGACAGGGGACCTCTACGAGCAGTACTTC.

The chain recombines TRBV7-2 with TRBJ2-7, with 7 bases fitting TRBD2. Trimming took 4 bases from V and 2 from J; bases not matched to a gene: 5. CDR3 length equals 14 residues. In germline, CDR1 is SGHTA, CDR2 FQGNSA. The CDR3 is CASSSGLGPYEQYF. In DNA, the CDR3 is TGTGCCAGCAGCTCCGGACTAGGCCCCTACGAGCAGTACTTC.

CDR3 in amino acids: CASSPGVAGPGEQYF. The CDR3 bases are TGTGCCAGCAGCCCAGGAGTAGCGGGACCGGGGGAGCAGTACTTC. The V gene is TRBV7-9, the J gene TRBJ2-7; 8 bases are a match to TRBD2. From germline, CDR1 is SEHNR and CDR2 FQNEAQ (reference sequence). CDR3 length: 15 amino acids. The trim removed 5 bases at V and 7 bases at J, leaving 13 bases unmatched. The whole variable domain, remainder taken from reference TRBV7-9 and TRBJ2-7, is DTGVSQNPRHKITKRGQNVTFRCDPISEHNRLYWYRQTLGQGPEFLTYFQNEAQLEKSRLLSDRFSAERPKGSFSTLEIQRTEQGDSAMYLCASSPGVAGPGEQYFGPGTRLTVT.

This clone was found a few times. The chain uses TRBV6-6 and TRBJ1-1; D ambiguous. The length of the CDR3 is 14 residues. Per germline, CDR1 MNHNY and CDR2 SVGAGI (reference sequence). The V end was cut by 7 bases, the J end by 1 base, with 13 bases between. CDR3 region: CASKAQSENTEAFF. CDR3 DNA: TGTGCCAGCAAGGCACAGTCCGAGAACACTGAAGCTTTCTTT.

The chain has TRBV29-1 and TRBJ2-2; no clear D gene. This CDR3 region has 13 residues. Germline V gene lookup returns CDR1 SQVTM and CDR2 ANQGSEA. Deletions cut 4 bases from V and 0 bases from J, with 6 bases between. CDR3 region: CSVGHTNTGELFF. CDR3 nucleotides: TGCAGCGTTGGGCATACGAACACCGGGGAGCTGTTTTTT.

The chain couples TRBV28 to TRBJ2-7; 8 bases are a match to TRBD2. Trimming removed 10 bases from V and 3 bases from J; junction bases left unmatched: 8. Looked up from germline, CDR1 is MDHEN and CDR2 is SYDVKM. The CDR3 is 13 amino acids. CDR3: CATLPGLGYEQYF. The DNA for the CDR3 is TGTGCCACGTTGCCGGGACTAGGCTACGAGCAGTACTTC.

The chain uses TRBV6-5 and TRBJ2-5, with 7 bases fitting TRBD2. The V segment lost 0 bases and the J segment 4 bases; nucleotides outside the gene matches: 5. The CDR3 has 15 amino acids. Germline V gene data show CDR1 as MNHEY and CDR2 as SVGAGI. The CDR3 bases are TGTGCCAGCAGTTACTCGAGTGGGGGGGGAGAGACCCAGTACTTC. It yields the protein CASSYSSGGGETQYF.

This clone was detected a few times. This chain uses TRBV19 with TRBJ1-1, with D uncertain. The CDR3 spans 18 residues. V was trimmed by 4 bases and J by 0 bases, leaving 21 bases between them. Germline V CDR1 and CDR2: LNHDA, SQIVND (reference sequence). The CDR3: CASSSSILSGFMNTEAFF. The CDR3 DNA reads as TGTGCCAGTAGTAGTTCCATCCTTTCGGGATTCATGAACACTGAAGCTTTCTTT.

The V gene is TRBV5-6, the J gene TRBJ2-1, with 11 bases aligning to TRBD1. CDR1 is SGHDT and CDR2 is YYEEEE in the germline V gene. This CDR3 is 18 amino acids long. Losses at the gene ends were 4 bases for V and 4 bases for J; bases not matched to a gene: 13. The CDR3 is CASSTGQGERALYNEQFF. DNA for the CDR3: TGTGCCAGCAGCACGGGACAGGGGGAGCGAGCACTTTACAATGAGCAGTTCTTC.

This clone was observed a few times. The chain uses TRBV6-5 and TRBJ2-7; 8 bases are a match to TRBD1. Germline CDR1 MNHEY, CDR2 SVGAGI. The trim removed 7 bases at V and 7 bases at J, leaving 9 bases unmatched. The CDR3 is 13 amino acids. The CDR3 protein is CASIDRGAREQYF. CDR3 nucleotide sequence: TGTGCCAGCATCGACAGGGGAGCTAGGGAGCAGTACTTC.

This sequence joins TRBV11-2 and TRBJ2-7; no reliable D call. The ends were cut back, 3 bases at V and 0 bases at J, with 9 bases in the middle. CDR3 size: 14 residues. The germline gives CDR1 SGHAT, CDR2 FQNNGV. CDR3 amino acids: CASSLDQRSYEQYF. The CDR3, as DNA: TGTGCCAGCAGCTTGGATCAGCGCTCCTACGAGCAGTACTTC.

The J gene is TRBJ1-1, the V gene TRBV28; TRBD1 might be the D (5 bases). CDR1 and CDR2 (germline): MDHEN, SYDVKM. V was pared by 7 bases and J by 3 bases, with 15 bases between. The length of the CDR3 is 14 residues. Here the CDR3 reads CASIIPGRDTEAFF. DNA for the CDR3: TGTGCCAGCATTATCCCAGGGAGGGACACTGAAGCTTTCTTT.

This clone appeared a few times. CDR3 loop: CATSSDEGQGVGDTQYF. The CDR3 coding sequence is TGTGCCACCAGCAGCGACGAAGGACAGGGGGTAGGGGATACGCAGTATTTT. The V call is TRBV15, the J call TRBJ2-3; 10 bases match TRBD1. J lost 6 bases, V lost 3 bases, and 12 bases had no gene match. Looked up from germline, CDR1 is LNHNV and CDR2 is YYDKDF (reference sequence). This CDR3 comprises 17 residues.

The CDR3 DNA follows: TGTGCCAGCTCACCCGGGTTCGGGGGGCGCACGAACACTGAAGCTTTCTTT. It encodes CASSPGFGGRTNTEAFF. This sequence joins TRBV18 and TRBJ1-1; possibly TRBD1 for D (6 bases). CDR1 and CDR2 from the germline V gene are KGHSH and LQKENI. Trimming removed 3 bases at V and 1 base at J, with 18 bases between. The length of the CDR3 is 17 residues.

This chain connects TRBV19 to TRBJ2-5, with D tentatively TRBD2 (5 bases). The ends were cut back, 5 bases at V and 4 bases at J, with 17 bases in the middle. Germline V gives CDR1 LNHDA, CDR2 SQIVND (reference sequence). The CDR3 covers 15 residues. The CDR3 loop is CASSVPAGKGETQYF. The CDR3 coding sequence is TGTGCCAGTAGTGTCCCGGCCGGGAAGGGAGAGACCCAGTACTTC.

This chain joins TRBV6-5 and TRBJ1-1; 7 bases match TRBD1. V lost 6 bases to trimming and J lost 1 base; unmatched junction nucleotides: 5. The CDR3 is 14 amino acids. Germline CDR1 is MNHEY and CDR2 is SVGAGI. The CDR3 nucleotides are TGTGCCAGCAGGCGCGGGACAGCGAACACTGAAGCTTTCTTT. It translates to CASRRGTANTEAFF.

The chain joins TRBV28 to TRBJ1-1; 8 bases are shared with TRBD1. The CDR3 totals 14 residues. Germline-derived CDR1 and CDR2 are MDHEN and SYDVKM. J lost 1 base, V lost 7 bases, and 5 bases had no gene match. CDR3 sequence (DNA): TGTGCCAGCAAAGTCAGGGGGCGGAACACTGAAGCTTTCTTT. It codes for CASKVRGRNTEAFF.

Only one count was recorded for this clone. The J gene is TRBJ2-7, the V gene TRBV28; a possible D gene is TRBD1 (5 bases). The CDR3 has 17 amino acids. Trimming took 4 bases from V and 0 from J, leaving 19 bases between them. Germline V gene sequence: CDR1 MDHEN, CDR2 SYDVKM. DNA of the CDR3: TGTGCCAGCAGTTCCTGGCACAGGTCCTCTAACTCCTACGAGCAGTACTTC. It codes for CASSSWHRSSNSYEQYF. The whole variable domain, filled in from reference TRBV28 and TRBJ2-7, reads DVKVTQSSRYLVKRTGEKVFLECVQDMDHENMFWYRQDPGLGLRLIYFSYDVKMKEKGDIPEGYSVSREKKERFSLILESASTNQTSMYLCASSSWHRSSNSYEQYFGPGTRLTVT.

This chain uses TRBV27 with TRBJ2-3; tentative D call: TRBD1 (6 bases). Trimming stripped 8 bases from V and 1 base from J, with 25 bases between. The CDR3 sequence is 18 residues long. Germline CDR1 and CDR2: MNHEY and SMNVEV (reference sequence). CDR3 protein: CASGLTAPRQAGTDTQYF. Written as DNA, the CDR3 is TGTGCCAGCGGACTTACGGCCCCACGACAGGCTGGCACAGATACGCAGTATTTT.

The chain is built from TRBV5-1 and TRBJ1-1; no firm D call. Germline loops: CDR1 SGHRS, CDR2 YFSETQ. V was trimmed by 0 bases and J by 5 bases, leaving 11 bases between them. This CDR3 comprises 14 residues. CDR3 amino acids: CASSLDGSGTEAFF. The CDR3 DNA reads as TGCGCCAGCAGCTTGGACGGGTCCGGTACTGAAGCTTTCTTT. Based on the CDR3 plus reference TRBV5-1 and TRBJ1-1, the full variable domain is KAGVTQTPRYLIKTRGQQVTLSCSPISGHRSVSWYQQTPGQGLQFLFEYFSETQRNKGNFPGRFSGRQFSNSRSEMNVSTLELGDSALYLCASSLDGSGTEAFFGQGTRLTVV.

V is TRBV5-1 and J is TRBJ1-2; 7 bases line up with TRBD1. Germline-derived CDR1 and CDR2 are SGHRS and YFSETQ. This CDR3 has 13 amino acids. Trimming removed 1 base from V and 5 bases from J; junction bases left unmatched: 2. In DNA form, the CDR3 reads TGCGCCAGCAGCTTGACAGGGGTTTATGGCTACACCTTC. Amino acid sequence: CASSLTGVYGYTF.

J is TRBJ1-4 and V is TRBV6-5, with 11 bases aligning to TRBD1. Looked up from germline, CDR1 is MNHEY and CDR2 is SVGAGI. Unmatched junction bases numbered 9, after V lost 11 bases and J lost 7 bases. The CDR3 covers 14 residues. CDR3 region: CACKPGQGVEKLFF. The DNA for the CDR3 is TGTGCCTGCAAGCCGGGACAGGGGGTTGAAAAACTGTTTTTT.